This T cell receptor (beta chain) was profiled in a study of identical twins. Study-wide results and limits: Insertions ran lower in abundant cord blood beta clonotypes, though not in memory repertoires. Zero-insertion results could be subject to partial confounding by invariant MAIT and iNKT cells.

This clonotype has a handful of counts. As yet, its antigen is unknown. The CDR3 totals 15 residues. The V gene end was trimmed by 3 bases and the J gene end by 1 base; junction bases not matched to a gene: 6. From germline, CDR1 is DFQATT and CDR2 SNEGSKA (reference sequence). cDNA carried unique molecular identifiers, and a universal primer site was added by template switching. TCRdb re-called the 5' RACE reads with MiXCR, one entry per CDR3 protein. The repertoire holds some 1,600,000 distinct CDR3 sequences, around 29% seen once, with less than 0.35% in the top ten. The material sequenced was cord blood. This rearrangement joins TRBV20-1 to TRBJ2-1, with 7 bases matching TRBD2. The source of this sequence is a newborn girl in good health. Written as DNA, the CDR3 is TGCAGTGCTAGGCGCGGGAGAAGGTCCTACAATGAGCAGTTCTTC. Its protein is CSARRGRRSYNEQFF.